Below, one T cell receptor beta chain is given with its context. The data derive from a study of PD-1 blockade in classical Hodgkin lymphoma. Described time point: newly diagnosed, previously untreated cHL patient sample. Purification of CD4+ T cells from thawed PBMCs was performed via magnetic negative selection. The assay was immunoSEQ multiplex PCR, and TCRdb's table has in-frame clones only and misses some. In the table there are roughly 31,000 clones, around 92% of which are singletons. The CDR3 has 15 residues. The germline gives CDR1 SGHTS, CDR2 YDEGEE. Trimming cost V 4 bases and J 8 bases; bases outside gene matches: 13.

The sample taken for sequencing was CD4+ T cells from blood. J is TRBJ1-2 and V is TRBV5-8, with 8 bases matching TRBD1. The clonotype originates from a human donor with classical Hodgkin lymphoma. DNA for the CDR3: TGTGCCAGCAGCCTATTCCTACAGGGGGGTGGAGGCTACACCTTC. Amino acid sequence: CASSLFLQGGGGYTF.